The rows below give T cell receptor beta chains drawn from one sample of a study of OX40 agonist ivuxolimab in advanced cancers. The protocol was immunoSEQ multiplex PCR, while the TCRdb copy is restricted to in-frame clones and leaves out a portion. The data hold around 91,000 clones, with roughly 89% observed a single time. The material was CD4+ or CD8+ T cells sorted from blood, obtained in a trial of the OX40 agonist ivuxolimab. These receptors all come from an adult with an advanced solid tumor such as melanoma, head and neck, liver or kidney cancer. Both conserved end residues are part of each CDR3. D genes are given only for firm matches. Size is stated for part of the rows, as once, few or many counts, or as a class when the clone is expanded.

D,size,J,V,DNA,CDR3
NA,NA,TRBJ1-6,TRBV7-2,TGTGCCAGCAGCATACAGTCTTCACCCCTCCACTTT,CASSIQSSPLHF
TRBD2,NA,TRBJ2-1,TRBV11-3,TGTGCCAGCAGCCAAGGACTAGCGGGAGGATCGTATGAGCAGTTCTTC,CASSQGLAGGSYEQFF
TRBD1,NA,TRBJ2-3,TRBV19,TGTGCCAGTAGACGGACAGGGGCGGCTAGCACAGATACGCAGTATTTT,CASRRTGAASTDTQYF
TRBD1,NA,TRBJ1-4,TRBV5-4,TGTGCCAGCAGCTTGGAAGGGACAGGGGCTGAAAAACTGTTTTTT,CASSLEGTGAEKLFF
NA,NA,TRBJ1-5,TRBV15,TGTGCCACCAGCAAGGCCAGGGAGGTTAGCAATCAGCCCCAGCATTTT,CATSKAREVSNQPQHF
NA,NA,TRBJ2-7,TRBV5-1,TGCGCCAGCAGCTTGGTTCCCCTAGCGCAAGGGGACGAGCAGTACTTC,CASSLVPLAQGDEQYF
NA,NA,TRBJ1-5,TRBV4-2,TGTGCCAGCAGCCCGGGGACCTATAGCAATCAGCCCCAGCATTTT,CASSPGTYSNQPQHF
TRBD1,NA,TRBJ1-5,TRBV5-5,TGTGCCAGCAGCACCGGGACAGGGAGTAATCAGCCCCAGCATTTT,CASSTGTGSNQPQHF
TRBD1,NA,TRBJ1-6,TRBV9,TGTGCCAGCAGCGTAGAAGCACAACTGACAGGGGGCGCGAAAAATTCACCCCTCCACTTT,CASSVEAQLTGGAKNSPLHF
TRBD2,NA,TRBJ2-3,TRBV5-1,TGCGCCAGCAGCAGACAAGCGGGGGGGACCACAGATACGCAGTATTTT,CASSRQAGGTTDTQYF
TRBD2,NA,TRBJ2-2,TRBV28,TGTGCCAGCAGTTCCGCGGGGAGGGAGAACACCGGGGAGCTGTTTTTT,CASSSAGRENTGELFF
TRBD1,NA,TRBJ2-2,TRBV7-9,TGTGCCAGCAGCCGACAGGGGGGATACACCGGGGAGCTGTTTTTT,CASSRQGGYTGELFF
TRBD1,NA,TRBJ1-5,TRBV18,TGTGCCAGCTCACCATCACAGGGGGCTGGTCAGCCCCAGCATTTT,CASSPSQGAGQPQHF
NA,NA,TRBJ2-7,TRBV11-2,TGTGCCAGCAGCGCTGTTAGGGGGTCCTACGAGCAGTACTTC,CASSAVRGSYEQYF
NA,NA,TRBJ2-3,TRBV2,TGTGCCAGCAGATGGGACAGCACAGATACGCAGTATTTT,CASRWDSTDTQYF
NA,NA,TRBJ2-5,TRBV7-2,TGTGCCAGCACCCGGGCGAGGGGGGGCCAAGAGACCCAGTACTTC,CASTRARGGQETQYF
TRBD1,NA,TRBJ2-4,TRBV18,TGTGCCAGCCAACCAGGGACAGTTGAAAACATTCAGTACTTC,CASQPGTVENIQYF
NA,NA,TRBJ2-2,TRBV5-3,TGTGCCAGAAGCTACCAGTCCGGGGAGCTGTTTTTT,CARSYQSGELFF
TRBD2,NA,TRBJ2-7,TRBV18,TGTGCCAGCTCACCAGCGTTGTCTAGCGGCTCCTACGAGCAGTACTTC,CASSPALSSGSYEQYF
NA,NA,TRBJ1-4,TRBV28,TGTGCCAGCACATCAATCGGGGGCCAGTCTGAAAAACTGTTTTTT,CASTSIGGQSEKLFF
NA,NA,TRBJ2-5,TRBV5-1,TGCGCCAGCAGACCTCTACCATTACAAGAGACCCAGTACTTC,CASRPLPLQETQYF
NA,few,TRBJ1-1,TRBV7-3,TGTGCCAGCAGAAAAGGAGACGAGAACACTGAAGCTTTCTTT,CASRKGDENTEAFF
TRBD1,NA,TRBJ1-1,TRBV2,TGTGCCAAAACAGGGGAAGGGAACACTGAAGCTTTCTTT,CAKTGEGNTEAFF
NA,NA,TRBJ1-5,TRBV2,TGTGCCAGCAGTGCGTTTACAGCCAATCAGCCCCAGCATTTT,CASSAFTANQPQHF
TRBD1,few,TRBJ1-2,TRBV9,TGTGCCAGCAGCCAAGCCGGGACAGGGGACTATGGCTACACCTTC,CASSQAGTGDYGYTF
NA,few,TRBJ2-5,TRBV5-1,TGCGCCAGCAGCTTGGAAGAGACCCAGTACTTC,CASSLEETQYF
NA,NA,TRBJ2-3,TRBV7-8,TGTGCCAGCAGCACCCGGACTTTCACAGATACGCAGTATTTT,CASSTRTFTDTQYF
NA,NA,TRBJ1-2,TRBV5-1,TGCGCCAGCAGCCCCATTGACAGGCTCTCTTATGGCTACACCTTC,CASSPIDRLSYGYTF
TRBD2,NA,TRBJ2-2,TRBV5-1,TGCGCCAGCAGCTCATCCTGGGGACTAGCGGGGGCCCCGAACACCGGGGAGCTGTTTTTT,CASSSSWGLAGAPNTGELFF
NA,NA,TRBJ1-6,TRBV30,TGTGCCTGGAGTGTGGACAGTAATTCACCCCTCCACTTT,CAWSVDSNSPLHF
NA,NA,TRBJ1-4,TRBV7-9,TGTGCCAGCAGCTTAGATCCCAGGGCCATGACTAATGAAAAACTGTTTTTT,CASSLDPRAMTNEKLFF
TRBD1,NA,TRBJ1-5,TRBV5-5,TGTGCCAGCAGCTTATACAGGGGCATCCAGCATTTT,CASSLYRGIQHF
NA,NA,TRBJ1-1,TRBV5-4,TGTGCCAGCAGCTTGCCGGGTTTTTCCACTGAAGCTTTCTTT,CASSLPGFSTEAFF
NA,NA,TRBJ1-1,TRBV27,TGTGCCAGCAGACCGGAGGGCAGGGGAAACACTGAAGCTTTCTTT,CASRPEGRGNTEAFF
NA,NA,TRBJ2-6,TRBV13,TGTGCCAGCAGCACTGCAACCTCTGGGGCCAACGTCCTGACTTTC,CASSTATSGANVLTF
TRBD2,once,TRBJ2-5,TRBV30,TGTGCCTGGATGGCTAGCGGACAAGAGACCCAGTACTTC,CAWMASGQETQYF
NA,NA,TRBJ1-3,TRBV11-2,TGTGCCAGCAGCTTAGCAGGGGCTGGAAACACCATATATTTT,CASSLAGAGNTIYF
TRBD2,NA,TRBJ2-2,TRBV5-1,TGCGCCAGCAGCTTGGGTTCTAGCGGGAGCACCGGGGAGCTGTTTTTT,CASSLGSSGSTGELFF
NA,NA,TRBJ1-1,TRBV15,TGTGCCACCAGCACCCGGGCCGCGGGGGCTGAAGCTTTCTTT,CATSTRAAGAEAFF
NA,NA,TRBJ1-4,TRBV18,TGTGCCAGCTCACCATCGGCAGTTGAAAAACTGTTTTTT,CASSPSAVEKLFF
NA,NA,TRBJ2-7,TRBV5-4,TGTGCCAGCAGCTTAGTAGTTGGGACGCAGTACTTC,CASSLVVGTQYF
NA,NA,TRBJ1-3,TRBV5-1,TGCGCCAGCAGCTTGTCGGGCAGCTCTGGAAACACCATATATTTT,CASSLSGSSGNTIYF
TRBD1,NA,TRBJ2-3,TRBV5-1,TGCGCCAGTATTCAGGGGGCTCGACGCCCAGATACGCAGTATTTT,CASIQGARRPDTQYF
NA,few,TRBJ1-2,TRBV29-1,TGCAGCGTTGTGGGTCAGGATGGCTACACCTTC,CSVVGQDGYTF